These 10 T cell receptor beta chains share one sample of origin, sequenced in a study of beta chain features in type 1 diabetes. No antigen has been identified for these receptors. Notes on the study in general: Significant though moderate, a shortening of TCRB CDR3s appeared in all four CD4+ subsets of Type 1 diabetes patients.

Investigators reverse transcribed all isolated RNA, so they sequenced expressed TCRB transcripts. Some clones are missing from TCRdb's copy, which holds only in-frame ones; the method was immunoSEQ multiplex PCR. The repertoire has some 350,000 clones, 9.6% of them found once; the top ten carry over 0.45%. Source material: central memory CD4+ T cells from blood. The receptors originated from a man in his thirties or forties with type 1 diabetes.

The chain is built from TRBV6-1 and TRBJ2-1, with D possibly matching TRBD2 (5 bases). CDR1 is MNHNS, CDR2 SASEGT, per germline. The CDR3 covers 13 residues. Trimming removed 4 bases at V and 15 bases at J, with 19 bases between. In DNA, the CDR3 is TGTGCCAGCAGTGCCTCAAGGGTCCAAGAGGGGTTCTTC. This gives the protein CASSASRVQEGFF.

DNA for the CDR3: TGTGCCAGCAGCTTAGCAGCGGGAGCTGTAGTAGGCTATGAGCAGTTCTTC. Protein: CASSLAAGAVVGYEQFF. This chain joins TRBV11-1 and TRBJ2-1, with 8 bases aligning to TRBD2. Germline values: CDR1 SGHAT, CDR2 FQDESV (reference sequence). The V and J ends lost 0 bases and 8 bases, in that order; junction bases with no gene match: 12. The CDR3 runs to 17 residues.

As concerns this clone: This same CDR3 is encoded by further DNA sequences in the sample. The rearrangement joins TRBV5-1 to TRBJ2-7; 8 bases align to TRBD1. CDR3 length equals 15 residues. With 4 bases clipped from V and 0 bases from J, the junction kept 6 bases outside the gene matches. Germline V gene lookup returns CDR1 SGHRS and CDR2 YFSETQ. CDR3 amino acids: CASSRGQGSSYEQYF. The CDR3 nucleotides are TGCGCCAGCAGCAGAGGACAGGGCAGCTCCTACGAGCAGTACTTC. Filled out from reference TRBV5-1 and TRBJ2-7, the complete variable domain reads KAGVTQTPRYLIKTRGQQVTLSCSPISGHRSVSWYQQTPGQGLQFLFEYFSETQRNKGNFPGRFSGRQFSNSRSEMNVSTLELGDSALYLCASSRGQGSSYEQYFGPGTRLTVT.

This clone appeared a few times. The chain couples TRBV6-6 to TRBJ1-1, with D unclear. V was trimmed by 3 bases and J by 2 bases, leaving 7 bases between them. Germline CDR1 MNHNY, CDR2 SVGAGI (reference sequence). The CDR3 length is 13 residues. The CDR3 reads CASSYQDNTEAFF. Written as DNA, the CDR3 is TGTGCCAGCAGTTATCAAGATAACACTGAAGCTTTCTTT.

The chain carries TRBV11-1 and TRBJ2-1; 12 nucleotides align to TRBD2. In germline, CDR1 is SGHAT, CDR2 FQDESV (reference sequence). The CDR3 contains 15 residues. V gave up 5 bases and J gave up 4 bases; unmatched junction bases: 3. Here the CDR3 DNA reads TGTGCCAGCAGCCTCGGACTAGCGGGATACAATGAGCAGTTCTTC. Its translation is CASSLGLAGYNEQFF.

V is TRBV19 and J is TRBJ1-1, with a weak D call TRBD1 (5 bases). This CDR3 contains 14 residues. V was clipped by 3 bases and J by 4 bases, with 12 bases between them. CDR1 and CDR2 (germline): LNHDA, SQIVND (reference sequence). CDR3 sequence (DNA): TGTGCCAGTAGTATGGCCAGGGAGGGCACTGAAGCTTTCTTT. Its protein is CASSMAREGTEAFF.

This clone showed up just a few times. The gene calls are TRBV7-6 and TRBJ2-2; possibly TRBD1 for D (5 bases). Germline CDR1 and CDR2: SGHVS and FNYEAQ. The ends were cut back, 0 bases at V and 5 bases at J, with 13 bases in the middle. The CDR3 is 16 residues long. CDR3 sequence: CASSLARGLVTGELFF. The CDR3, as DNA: TGTGCCAGCAGCTTAGCTAGGGGTCTAGTAACCGGGGAGCTGTTTTTT.

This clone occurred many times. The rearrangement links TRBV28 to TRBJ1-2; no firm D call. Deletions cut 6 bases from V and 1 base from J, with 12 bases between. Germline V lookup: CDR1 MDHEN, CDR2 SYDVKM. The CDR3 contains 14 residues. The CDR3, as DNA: TGTGCCAGCAGGGATCCCCTCTTTAACTATGGCTACACCTTC. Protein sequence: CASRDPLFNYGYTF.

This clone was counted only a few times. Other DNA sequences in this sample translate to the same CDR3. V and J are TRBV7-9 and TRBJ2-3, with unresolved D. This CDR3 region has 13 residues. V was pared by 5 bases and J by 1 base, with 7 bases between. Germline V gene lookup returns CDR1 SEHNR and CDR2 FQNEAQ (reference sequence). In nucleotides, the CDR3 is TGTGCCAGCAGCCCCCAAGGCACAGATACGCAGTATTTT. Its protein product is CASSPQGTDTQYF.

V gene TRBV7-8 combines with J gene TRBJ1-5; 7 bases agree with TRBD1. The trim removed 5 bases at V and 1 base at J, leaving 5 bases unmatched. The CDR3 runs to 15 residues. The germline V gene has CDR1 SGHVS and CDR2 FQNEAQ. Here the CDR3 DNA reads TGTGCCAGCAGCACGACAGGGTTAAGCAATCAGCCCCAGCATTTT. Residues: CASSTTGLSNQPQHF.